The subject of this entry is one T cell receptor beta chain. The antigen is undetermined. Some clones are missing from TCRdb's copy, which holds only in-frame ones; the method was immunoSEQ multiplex PCR. The top ten clones hold about 14% of a sample with just over 60,000 clones, around 75% of them seen once. The data stem from a study of T cell responses to AZD1222 COVID-19 vaccine. V gave up 3 bases and J gave up 4 bases, with 14 bases separating them. Germline V gene sequence: CDR1 LNHDA, CDR2 SQIVND (reference sequence). CDR3 length: 15 residues. Study-level findings and limits: Following two doses of AZD1222, Spike-specific TCR breadth and depth rose. Donors in the cohort were predominantly white British and more often female, and clonal diversity was possibly underestimated.

The source material was peripheral blood, sampled on day 0 of AZD1222 vaccination. This TCR was recovered from an adult in good health. The chain carries TRBV19 and TRBJ2-3; weak D call: TRBD2 (6 bases). CDR3 region: CASSILAGRSDTQYF. The CDR3 DNA reads TGTGCCAGTAGTATTTTAGCTGGGAGGTCAGATACGCAGTATTTT.